Sequencing of this T cell receptor beta chain was carried out in a study of Tregs in tolerant kidney transplant recipients. The CDR3 is 13 amino acids. Trimming cost V 0 bases and J 7 bases, with 8 bases left between them. The germline CDR1 and CDR2 sequences are SGHTS and YDEGEE. TCRdb keeps only in-frame clones here, not all; method: immunoSEQ multiplex PCR. The table shows some 16,000 clones, with just over 90% occurring only once. The sample comprised CD8+ T cells from blood. V usage is TRBV5-8 and J usage is TRBJ2-1; D is unresolved. This clonotype was sampled from a human donor in good health. CDR3 nucleotide sequence: TGTGCCAGCAGCTTGGGGACCAAGAATGAGCAGTTCTTC. The encoded protein is CASSLGTKNEQFF.